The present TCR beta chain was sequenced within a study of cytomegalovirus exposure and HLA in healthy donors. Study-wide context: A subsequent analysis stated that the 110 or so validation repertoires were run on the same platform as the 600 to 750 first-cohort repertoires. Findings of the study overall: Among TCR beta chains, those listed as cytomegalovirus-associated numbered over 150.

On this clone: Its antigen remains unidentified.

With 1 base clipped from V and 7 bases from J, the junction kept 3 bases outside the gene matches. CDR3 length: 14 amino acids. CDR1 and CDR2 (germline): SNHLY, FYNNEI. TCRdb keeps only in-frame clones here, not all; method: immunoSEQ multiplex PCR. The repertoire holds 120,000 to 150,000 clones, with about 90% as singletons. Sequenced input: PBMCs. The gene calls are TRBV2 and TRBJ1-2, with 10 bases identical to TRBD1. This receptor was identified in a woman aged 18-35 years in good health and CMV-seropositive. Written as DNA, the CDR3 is TGTGCCAGCAGTGAAGAGACAGGGGGCTTTGGCTACACCTTC. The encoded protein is CASSEETGGFGYTF.